This T cell receptor (beta chain) came from a study of post-analysis software for immune sequencing data. The study, taken as a whole, reports: Relative to controls, patients had about five TRBV segments at higher frequency, with TRBV5-6, TRBV5-1 and TRBV20-1 among these. The authors found that F measure strongly co-clustered same-batch samples. The normalized Chao1 diversity of multiple sclerosis patients was significantly lower than that of controls.

cDNA libraries for TCR beta contained unique molecular identifiers. With roughly 0.9 to 10 million T cells as the source, a few hundred thousand cDNA molecules resulted. TCRdb reanalysed the PCR reads using MiXCR and keeps one entry per CDR3 protein. The table includes approximately 730,000 distinct CDR3 sequences, about 32% detected once. The CDR3 contains 17 residues. The germline V gene encodes CDR1 SGHAT and CDR2 FQNNGV. Trimming took 5 bases from V and 5 from J; bases not matched to a gene: 14. This clonotype was recorded a few times. Its antigen is not identified. The chain has TRBV11-2 and TRBJ2-3; 9 bases agree with TRBD2. This TCR was recovered from a girl between 5 and 17 years old with multiple sclerosis. The source material was blood. The CDR3: CASSRGLAGPYGDTQYF. The CDR3 region has the DNA TGTGCCAGCAGCCGAGGGCTAGCGGGACCGTATGGAGATACGCAGTATTTT.